This T cell receptor (beta chain) originates from a study of identical twins. A note on this clonotype: Its target is unknown.

Study-level results: For out-of-frame beta sequences, excess twin sharing was weaker.

Via MiXCR, TCRdb re-called the 5' RACE reads, giving one row per CDR3 protein. The table has roughly 690,000 distinct CDR3 sequences, around 21% seen once. The CDR3 covers 13 residues. V shed 7 bases, J shed 1 base, and the junction held 3 bases outside the gene matches. Germline V gene data show CDR1 as ENHRY and CDR2 as SYGVKD. The same sample was also studied in work on T cells expressing NK-cell markers. Per that paper: Researchers got TCR beta repertoires out of sorted CD3+CD56+NKG2C+, CD3+CD56+NKG2C- and CD3+CD56-NKG2C+ T cells. Sorting was limited to alpha-beta TCR-expressing T cells with an anti-gamma-delta TCR antibody in several experiments. Top CD8+ clonotypes included the dominant CD3+CD56+NKG2C+ clonotypes in several donors.

The sequence derives from a woman aged 18-29 years in good health. The rearrangement joins TRBV10-3 to TRBJ2-7; 8 nucleotides align to TRBD1. The sample comprised PBMCs. The CDR3 DNA follows: TGTGCCATCAACCGGGACAGGTCCTACGAGCAGTACTTC. This translates into CAINRDRSYEQYF.